These 25 T cell receptor beta chains were sequenced from one sample in a study of control samples from healthy donors and cancer patients. Produced via immunoSEQ multiplex PCR; TCRdb's table is partial and in-frame only. Of about 130,000 clones listed, more than 80% are singletons. The sequencing input was blood. All receptors derive from a man aged 40-49 years in good health.

The chain carries TRBV30 and TRBJ2-3; a possible D gene is TRBD1 (6 bases). Between the trimmed V and J ends, which lost 0 bases and 6 bases, there was a span of 16 bases. Germline-derived CDR1 and CDR2 are GTSNPN and SVGIG (reference sequence). The CDR3 is made up of 15 amino acids. As DNA, the CDR3 is TGTGCCTGGAGTGTCCTGGCAGGGGTGAGGGATACGCAGTATTTT. Translation: CAWSVLAGVRDTQYF.

The CDR3 loop is CASSLRGWAEQYF. The CDR3 region has the DNA TGTGCCAGCAGCCTCAGGGGGTGGGCCGAGCAGTACTTC. This chain links TRBV7-9 with TRBJ2-7; 7 bases agree with TRBD1. The CDR3 has 13 amino acids. V shed 5 bases and J 6 bases; nucleotides not matched to a gene: 7. Looked up from germline, CDR1 is SEHNR and CDR2 is FQNEAQ (reference sequence).

This rearrangement joins TRBV4-1 to TRBJ2-2; TRBD2 agrees at 9 bases. The V gene's germline CDR1 is MGHRA and CDR2 YSYEKL. The ends lost 0 bases at V and 0 bases at J; junction bases unmatched: 2. The CDR3 length is 17 residues. In DNA form, the CDR3 reads TGCGCCAGCAGCCAAGATCGCGGGGGGGCGAACACCGGGGAGCTGTTTTTT. Protein: CASSQDRGGANTGELFF.

This chain uses TRBV2 with TRBJ1-5, with D maybe TRBD1 (5 bases). The germline V and J ends were trimmed by 5 bases and 4 bases, with 9 bases remaining between them. Germline V CDR1 and CDR2: SNHLY, FYNNEI. The CDR3 contains 13 residues. The CDR3 is CASSLAGNQPQHF. The CDR3 DNA follows: TGTGCCAGCAGTCTGGCAGGGAATCAGCCCCAGCATTTT.

The V call is TRBV7-8, the J call TRBJ2-7, with TRBD2 matching over 7 bases. Germline CDR1 is SGHVS and CDR2 is FQNEAQ. This CDR3 region has 15 residues. V shed 1 base and J 4 bases; nucleotides not matched to a gene: 7. CDR3 DNA sequence: TGTGCCAGCAGCTTAGGGGGGGGAGGAATGTACGAGCAGTACTTC. Protein: CASSLGGGGMYEQYF.

The chain couples TRBV2 to TRBJ1-3, with D unclear. Germline CDR1 SNHLY, CDR2 FYNNEI. CDR3 length: 15 amino acids. V lost 2 bases and J lost 2, with 10 bases in between. The CDR3 bases are TGTGCCAGCAGTGAATTCCGGGGTGCTGGAAACACCATATATTTT. The encoded protein is CASSEFRGAGNTIYF. Based on the CDR3 plus reference TRBV2 and TRBJ1-3, the full variable domain is EPEVTQTPSHQVTQMGQEVILRCVPISNHLYFYWYRQILGQKVEFLVSFYNNEISEKSEIFDDQFSVERPDGSNFTLKIRSTKLEDSAMYFCASSEFRGAGNTIYFGEGSWLTVV.

This clone turned up a few times. This chain uses TRBV9 with TRBJ2-2; D uncertain. This CDR3 spans 12 amino acids. The ends were cut back, 2 bases at V and 4 bases at J, with 3 bases in the middle. Germline loops: CDR1 SGDLS, CDR2 YYNGEE. The CDR3 sequence is CASSVSTGELFF. The CDR3 bases are TGTGCCAGCAGCGTTAGCACCGGGGAGCTGTTTTTT. The full variable domain, in which reference TRBV9 and TRBJ2-2 provide the parts outside the CDR3, is DSGVTQTPKHLITATGQRVTLRCSPRSGDLSVYWYQQSLDQGLQFLIQYYNGEERAKGNILERFSAQQFPDLHSELNLSSLELGDSALYFCASSVSTGELFFGEGSRLTVL.

The chain recombines TRBV7-9 with TRBJ2-4; 7 bases are shared with TRBD1. The J segment lost 7 bases and the V segment lost 5 bases, leaving 11 bases of the junction unmatched. The CDR3 contains 15 residues. Germline-derived CDR1 and CDR2 are SEHNR and FQNEAQ (reference sequence). The CDR3 DNA sequence: TGTGCCAGCAGCAGAATAAGGACAGGTCAGAACATTCAGTACTTC. As protein: CASSRIRTGQNIQYF.

This sequence joins TRBV6-5 and TRBJ2-7, with 7 bases identical to TRBD1. Trimming cost V 8 bases and J 4 bases; bases outside gene matches: 14. This CDR3 spans 15 amino acids. CDR1 MNHEY and CDR2 SVGAGI come from the germline V gene. CDR3 DNA sequence: TGTGCCAGCGGTACTGCCGGGACAGAGAGGTACGAGCAGTACTTC. Translated: CASGTAGTERYEQYF.

The gene calls are TRBV6-1 and TRBJ1-2, with 10 bases matching TRBD1. The CDR3 covers 15 residues. J gave up 7 bases and V 2 bases, and 7 bases lay outside the gene matches. Germline V gene data show CDR1 as MNHNS and CDR2 as SASEGT. The CDR3 DNA follows: TGTGCCAGCAGTGAATGGAGGACAGGGGGAGTTGGCTACACCTTC. Its protein is CASSEWRTGGVGYTF.

This rearrangement joins TRBV19 to TRBJ2-3; D unresolved. This CDR3 region has 13 residues. The V end was cut by 4 bases, the J end by 2 bases, with 7 bases between. Germline V gives CDR1 LNHDA, CDR2 SQIVND (reference sequence). CDR3 nucleotide sequence: TGTGCCAGTAGTACCCCTCCCACAGATACGCAGTATTTT. Translation gives CASSTPPTDTQYF.

The chain links TRBV18 to TRBJ2-5; a possible D gene is TRBD1 (6 bases). CDR1 is KGHSH, CDR2 LQKENI, per germline. This CDR3 has 15 amino acids. V was cut by 4 bases and J by 5 bases, with 17 bases left in between. For the CDR3, the DNA is TGTGCCAGCTCACAAAATACAGGGAGCGGCGAGACCCAGTACTTC. Its protein product is CASSQNTGSGETQYF.

The chain couples TRBV6-5 to TRBJ2-7, with 11 bases fitting TRBD1. V was pared by 5 bases and J by 4 bases, with 7 bases of the junction left unmatched. From germline, CDR1 is MNHEY and CDR2 SVGAGI. The CDR3 is 15 amino acids. Here the CDR3 reads CASSTGTGGTYEQYF. DNA of the CDR3: TGTGCCAGCAGTACCGGGACAGGGGGGACGTACGAGCAGTACTTC.

The chain combines TRBV5-1 with TRBJ2-3; no reliable D call. The CDR3 is made up of 12 amino acids. The germline V gene encodes CDR1 SGHRS and CDR2 YFSETQ. V lost 2 bases and J 0 bases, leaving 1 base between the germline ends. CDR3 sequence reads: CASSFSTDTQYF. The CDR3 bases are TGCGCCAGCAGCTTTAGCACAGATACGCAGTATTTT.

Concerning this clone itself: Additional DNA sequences in this sample encode the identical CDR3. V and J are TRBV9 and TRBJ1-3, with D unresolved. CDR1 and CDR2 (germline): SGDLS, YYNGEE. This CDR3 is 13 amino acids long. V lost 0 bases to trimming and J lost 3 bases, with 4 bases between them. The CDR3 DNA reads as TGTGCCAGCAGCGTAGCGGTTGGAAACACCATATATTTT. Amino acid sequence: CASSVAVGNTIYF.

This clone was recorded a few times. V gene TRBV20-1 combines with J gene TRBJ2-3; D perhaps matches TRBD1 (5 bases). Germline-derived CDR1 and CDR2 are DFQATT and SNEGSKA (reference sequence). This CDR3 comprises 11 residues. With 6 bases removed from V and 5 bases from J, the gap between germline ends came to 9 bases. CDR3 sequence reads: CSARQQDTQYF. Here the CDR3 DNA reads TGCAGTGCCCGACAGCAAGATACGCAGTATTTT.

The V call is TRBV6-5, the J call TRBJ2-6; a possible D gene is TRBD2 (5 bases). The CDR3 has 14 amino acids. V was trimmed by 6 bases and J by 0 bases, leaving 6 bases between them. From germline, CDR1 is MNHEY and CDR2 SVGAGI. The CDR3 loop reads CASRRGSGANVLTF. The CDR3 DNA reads TGTGCCAGCAGACGGGGCTCTGGGGCCAACGTCCTGACTTTC.

This chain uses TRBV29-1 with TRBJ1-4; D is possibly TRBD1 (6 bases). The CDR3 runs to 16 residues. Per the germline V gene, CDR1 is SQVTM and CDR2 is ANQGSEA. V gave up 7 bases and J gave up 0 bases, with 18 bases separating them. CDR3: CSARARGGPTNEKLFF. CDR3 coding DNA: TGCAGCGCCCGTGCGCGGGGGGGGCCAACTAATGAAAAACTGTTTTTT.

The chain recombines TRBV2 with TRBJ1-2; the D is unclear. The CDR3 has 12 amino acids. The germline gives CDR1 SNHLY, CDR2 FYNNEI. V was trimmed by 10 bases and J by 8 bases, leaving 17 bases between them. The CDR3 coding sequence is TGTGCCACCCTCCTGGGATCTGGGGGCTACACCTTC. Its protein product is CATLLGSGGYTF.

This rearrangement joins TRBV7-2 to TRBJ1-5, with D tentatively TRBD1 (6 bases). The V gene's germline CDR1 is SGHTA and CDR2 FQGNSA. This CDR3 is 13 amino acids long. V lost 2 bases and J lost 6, with 8 bases in between. CDR3 DNA: TGTGCCAGCAGCTTAAGAGGGGGTCAGCCCCAGCATTTT. Protein sequence: CASSLRGGQPQHF.

A single count supports this clone. This sequence joins TRBV29-1 and TRBJ1-2; D is undetermined. CDR1 is SQVTM and CDR2 is ANQGSEA in the germline V gene. The CDR3 contains 13 residues. Trimming removed 1 base at V and 4 bases at J, with 10 bases between. In DNA form, the CDR3 reads TGCAGCGTTGAAGGCCTGCTACCCTATGGCTACACCTTC. Translation gives CSVEGLLPYGYTF.

The J gene is TRBJ1-1, the V gene TRBV5-1, with D hard to call. CDR1 and CDR2 from the germline V gene are SGHRS and YFSETQ. The V end was cut by 3 bases, the J end by 1 base, with 7 bases between. The CDR3 totals 13 residues. As DNA, the CDR3 is TGCGCCAGCAGCTGGGGAGAGAACACTGAAGCTTTCTTT. This translates into CASSWGENTEAFF. Full variable domain (remainder filled in from reference TRBV5-1 and TRBJ1-1): KAGVTQTPRYLIKTRGQQVTLSCSPISGHRSVSWYQQTPGQGLQFLFEYFSETQRNKGNFPGRFSGRQFSNSRSEMNVSTLELGDSALYLCASSWGENTEAFFGQGTRLTVV.

This chain connects TRBV7-8 to TRBJ2-3; D not certain. The CDR3 is 12 residues long. V lost 7 bases, J lost 2 bases, and 7 bases lay in between. Germline V gene sequence: CDR1 SGHVS, CDR2 FQNEAQ. In DNA form, the CDR3 reads TGTGCCAGCACACGAGACACAGATACGCAGTATTTT. This translates into CASTRDTDTQYF.

The genes are TRBV5-1 and TRBJ1-2, with a weak D call TRBD1 (5 bases). Germline assignment: CDR1 SGHRS and CDR2 YFSETQ. CDR3 length: 14 residues. Trimming removed 0 bases from V and 8 bases from J, with 14 bases in between. The CDR3 sequence is CASSLEFGARGYTF. CDR3 coding DNA: TGCGCCAGCAGCTTGGAGTTCGGGGCTCGAGGCTACACCTTC.

Worth noting for this clone: At one end, the junction sequence differs from germline, possibly due to a read error. The chain has TRBV29-1 and TRBJ1-5; D gene uncertain. Looked up from germline, CDR1 is SQVTM and CDR2 is ANQGSEA. The CDR3 sequence is 13 residues long. The CDR3, as DNA: TGCAGCGCCTCTGCGGGTAGCGATCAGCCCCAGCATTTT. Amino acids: CSASAGSDQPQHF.